Below, 21 T cell receptor beta chains from the same sample are listed, as sequenced in a study of prognosis after radiotherapy for stage I lung cancer. Template was genomic DNA; TCR beta CDR3 amplified in two multiplex PCR rounds. Used in first-round PCR were primers specific to each TRBV and TRBJ gene. TCRdb re-analysed the multiplex PCR reads in MiXCR, keeping a single row per CDR3 protein. The data show some 38,000 distinct CDR3 sequences, roughly a quarter seen once. This sample comprised PBMCs, obtained before or after stereotactic body radiation therapy (not recorded which). The receptors originated from a donor at least 50 years old with non-small cell lung cancer.

The chain links TRBV28 to TRBJ1-6; TRBD1 matches at 7 bases. Trimming at V came to 7 bases and at J to 10 bases, leaving 4 bases not matched to a gene. This CDR3 region has 12 residues. The germline V gene has CDR1 MDHEN and CDR2 SYDVKM. In nucleotides, the CDR3 is TGTGCCAGCAACTCACAGGGGTCACCCCTCCACTTT. This gives the protein CASNSQGSPLHF.

This clonotype has a count of ten or more. The rearrangement uses TRBV30 and TRBJ1-5; D is perhaps TRBD1 (6 bases). V lost 1 base and J lost 5, with 12 bases in between. Germline V gene data show CDR1 as GTSNPN and CDR2 as SVGIG (reference sequence). The CDR3 is 14 residues long. The CDR3 DNA reads as TGTGCCTGGAGTGCCAGGGGCCCCTATCAGCCCCAGCATTTT. Protein: CAWSARGPYQPQHF.

This clonotype was seen repeatedly, ten times or more. The chain couples TRBV27 to TRBJ1-6; D ambiguous. Germline values: CDR1 MNHEY, CDR2 SMNVEV (reference sequence). CDR3 length: 14 amino acids. Trimming pared 8 bases from V and 7 bases from J, leaving 15 bases between. CDR3 sequence reads: CASADSRENSPLHF. DNA of the CDR3: TGTGCCAGCGCCGATAGTAGGGAGAATTCACCCCTCCACTTT.

Concerning this clonotype: A much larger clone is a single base away; this may be a read error. The chain recombines TRBV29-1 with TRBJ1-2; D possibly corresponds to TRBD1 (5 bases). The CDR3 contains 13 residues. V was cut by 2 bases and J by 7 bases, with 14 bases left in between. From germline, CDR1 is SQVTM and CDR2 ANQGSEA. The CDR3 nucleotides read TGCAGCGTTGAACGGGGGTCCGGATTTGGCTACACCTTC. Its protein is CSVERGSGFGYTF.

This clonotype was seen ten or more times. As the CDR3 is not closed by the conserved phenylalanine or tryptophan, this likely results from a read error. The gene calls are TRBV25-1 and TRBJ2-1; possible D gene TRBD1, 6 bases. Germline V gene sequence: CDR1 MGHDK, CDR2 SYGVNS. V dropped 8 bases and J dropped 7 bases, with 24 bases sitting between them. CDR3 length: 16 residues. The CDR3 sequence: CASFPDRPGGKNEQFS. For the CDR3, the DNA is TGTGCCAGCTTTCCCGACAGGCCGGGTGGGAAGAATGAGCAGTTCTCC.

This clonotype has ten or more counts. The gene calls are TRBV5-5 and TRBJ1-1; possible D gene TRBD1, 6 bases. Looked up from germline, CDR1 is SGHKS and CDR2 is YYEKEE (reference sequence). With 2 bases removed from V and 5 bases from J, the gap between germline ends came to 10 bases. The CDR3 spans 13 residues. Here the CDR3 reads CASSFPGQTEAFF. Written as DNA, the CDR3 is TGTGCCAGCAGCTTTCCTGGACAGACTGAAGCTTTCTTT.

With regard to this clonotype: The CDR3 does not end in the conserved phenylalanine or tryptophan, so this is likely a read error. The chain is built from TRBV30 and TRBJ1-2, with 8 bases matching TRBD1. Germline-derived CDR1 and CDR2 are GTSNPN and SVGIG (reference sequence). CDR3 length: 15 residues. DNA of the CDR3: TGTTCCTGGAACCTTGGACAGGGAAGTGAATATGGCTACACCCTC. The encoded protein is CSWNLGQGSEYGYTL.

This clonotype has ten or more counts. This rearrangement joins TRBV19 to TRBJ2-5; TRBD2 might be the D (6 bases). Germline assignment: CDR1 LNHDA and CDR2 SQIVND (reference sequence). This CDR3 contains 13 residues. Trimming took 5 bases from V and 5 from J, leaving 12 bases between them. Here the CDR3 DNA reads TGTGCCAGTAGTCCCACCCGGGGGGAGACCCAGTACTTC. Protein sequence: CASSPTRGETQYF.

This chain links TRBV20-1 with TRBJ2-7, with 9 bases that match TRBD2. The CDR3 contains 15 residues. Germline CDR1 is DFQATT and CDR2 is SNEGSKA (reference sequence). V was clipped by 6 bases and J by 5 bases; unmatched bases: 14. This chain's CDR3 is CSAKTSGSPGNEQYF. CDR3 nucleotides: TGCAGTGCGAAAACTAGCGGGTCCCCCGGGAACGAGCAGTACTTC.

This chain joins TRBV2 and TRBJ2-3; 7 bases line up with TRBD2. V lost 6 bases and J lost 2; bases outside the gene matches: 14. Looked up from germline, CDR1 is SNHLY and CDR2 is FYNNEI. The CDR3 spans 17 residues. This chain's CDR3 is CASSSSPPSGTTDTQYF. CDR3 nucleotide sequence: TGTGCCAGCAGCTCCTCGCCGCCTAGCGGTACCACAGATACGCAGTATTTT.

This clonotype was detected many times. The J gene is TRBJ1-5, the V gene TRBV20-1; D gene unclear. The ends were cut back, 0 bases at V and 4 bases at J, with 13 bases in the middle. The CDR3 length is 15 residues. The germline V gene encodes CDR1 DFQATT and CDR2 SNEGSKA (reference sequence). In DNA form, the CDR3 reads TGCAGTGCTAGAGATCTGGCAGATATTAATCAGCCCCAGCATTTT. This translates into CSARDLADINQPQHF.

This clonotype was observed at least ten times. V gene TRBV7-9 combines with J gene TRBJ1-6; maybe TRBD1 (6 bases). The V end was cut by 3 bases, the J end by 7 bases, with 16 bases between. CDR3 length: 16 amino acids. Germline V CDR1 and CDR2: SEHNR, FQNEAQ (reference sequence). Written as DNA, the CDR3 is TGTGCCAGCAGCTTCCTGGTGGGGGGGCAAAATTCACCCCTCCACTTT. Its translation: CASSFLVGGQNSPLHF. Supplemented by reference TRBV7-9 and TRBJ1-6, the full variable domain reads DTGVSQNPRHKITKRGQNVTFRCDPISEHNRLYWYRQTLGQGPEFLTYFQNEAQLEKSRLLSDRFSAERPKGSFSTLEIQRTEQGDSAMYLCASSFLVGGQNSPLHFGNGTRLTVT.

Ten or more counts support this clonotype. This rearrangement joins TRBV7-9 to TRBJ1-4; D is unresolved. The germline CDR1 and CDR2 sequences are SEHNR and FQNEAQ (reference sequence). V shed 1 base and J shed 8 bases, with 14 bases lying between them. CDR3 length: 15 residues. The CDR3 loop reads CASSLGAPPEEKLFF. The CDR3 DNA reads as TGTGCCAGCAGCTTAGGGGCCCCACCGGAAGAAAAACTGTTTTTT.

This clonotype was seen a few times. A read error may be the cause here, since a much bigger clone is one base away. The chain recombines TRBV6-1 with TRBJ1-2; 7 bases are a match to TRBD1. Germline CDR1 is MNHNS and CDR2 is SASEGT. The ends lost 6 bases at V and 6 bases at J; junction bases unmatched: 10. The CDR3 has 14 residues. The CDR3 coding sequence is TGTGCCAGCAGGAGCGCAGGGGGTGACCATGGCTACACCTTC. Protein sequence: CASRSAGGDHGYTF.

This clonotype was detected ten times or more. A read error may be the cause here, since a much bigger clone is one base away. No conserved phenylalanine or tryptophan is present at the end of the CDR3, so a read error is the likely explanation. This chain joins TRBV5-1 and TRBJ2-7; D unclear. The CDR3 runs to 14 residues. CDR1 is SGHRS and CDR2 is YFSETQ in the germline V gene. With 3 bases removed from V and 6 bases from J, the gap between germline ends came to 16 bases. The CDR3: CASSSTTVWVEQYS. The DNA of the CDR3 is TGCGCCAGCAGCTCCACTACCGTCTGGGTCGAGCAGTACTCC.

The table lists this clonotype with a few counts. With a much larger clone just one base away, this may be a read error. The chain combines TRBV28 with TRBJ2-7; D possibly corresponds to TRBD2 (5 bases). Germline CDR1 and CDR2: MDHEN and SYDVKM. There are 15 residues in the CDR3. The CDR3, as DNA: TGTGCCAGCAGTTTGGTTGGGGAAGGACTCTACGAGCAGCACTTC. This encodes CASSLVGEGLYEQHF.

This clonotype was seen ten or more times. This chain's CDR3 is CASSQDADSPDYNEQFF. CDR3 DNA: TGTGCCAGCAGCCAAGATGCGGACAGCCCGGACTACAATGAGCAGTTCTTC. The chain uses TRBV14 and TRBJ2-1; perhaps TRBD1 as D (6 bases). Germline V gives CDR1 SGHDN, CDR2 FVKESK. The CDR3 consists of 17 residues. V lost 0 bases to trimming and J lost 3 bases, with 15 bases between them.

This clonotype has at least ten counts. The V and J genes are TRBV6-1 and TRBJ1-4, with 7 bases that match TRBD1. In germline, CDR1 is MNHNS, CDR2 SASEGT. This CDR3 has 16 residues. Losses at the gene ends were 6 bases for V and 0 bases for J; bases not matched to a gene: 7. CDR3 amino acids: CASRTGQAATNEKLFF. CDR3 sequence (DNA): TGTGCCAGCAGAACCGGACAGGCTGCAACTAATGAAAAACTGTTTTTT.

This clonotype was seen at least ten times. The chain joins TRBV4-1 to TRBJ2-1; no clear D gene. V shed 1 base and J shed 0 bases, with 7 bases lying between them. The germline CDR1 and CDR2 sequences are MGHRA and YSYEKL. CDR3 length: 15 residues. The CDR3 sequence: CASSQVSSSYNEQFF. CDR3 coding DNA: TGCGCCAGCAGCCAAGTGTCTAGCTCCTACAATGAGCAGTTCTTC.

Worth noting for this clonotype: Given a much more abundant clone one base away, this may be a read error. The chain employs TRBV6-2 or TRBV6-3 and TRBJ1-3, with D tentatively TRBD1 (5 bases). Trimming removed 5 bases at V and 3 bases at J, with 29 bases between. CDR3 length: 20 amino acids. Germline lookup yields CDR1 MNHEY and CDR2 SVGEGT. The DNA of the CDR3 is TGTGCCAGCAGTGCGCACCTCGGACGCTCGAGGGGCCTTTTTGGAAACACCATATATTTT. Protein sequence: CASSAHLGRSRGLFGNTIYF.

This clonotype was seen ten or more times. The chain combines TRBV5-4 with TRBJ2-3; 9 bases align to TRBD2. This CDR3 spans 13 amino acids. Germline V lookup: CDR1 SGHNT, CDR2 YYREEE (reference sequence). J lost 5 bases, V lost 6 bases, and 4 bases had no gene match. CDR3 bases: TGTGCCAGCAATAGCGGGAGCGTAGATACGCAGTATTTT. Its translation is CASNSGSVDTQYF. Combining the CDR3 with reference TRBV5-4 and TRBJ2-3 gives the whole variable domain ETGVTQSPTHLIKTRGQQVTLRCSSQSGHNTVSWYQQALGQGPQFIFQYYREEENGRGNFPPRFSGLQFPNYSSELNVNALELDDSALYLCASNSGSVDTQYFGPGTRLTVL.